These 15 T cell receptor beta chains came from one sample sequenced in a study of blood T cell repertoires in COVID-19. The table came from immunoSEQ multiplex PCR; TCRdb's copy has only in-frame clones and leaves some out. Altogether more than 250,000 clones are present, around 88% being singletons, with the ten largest covering roughly 6.2%. Sequences were obtained from PBMCs or T cells enriched from blood (not recorded which). These receptors originate from a woman between 40 and 50 years old who had recovered from COVID-19.

V is TRBV9 and J is TRBJ2-3; TRBD2 aligns across 13 bases. CDR3 size: 16 residues. The germline gives CDR1 SGDLS, CDR2 YYNGEE. Trimming cost V 3 bases and J 6 bases; bases outside gene matches: 7. The CDR3 reads CASSAGTSGTRDTQYF. The CDR3 DNA reads as TGTGCCAGCAGCGCCGGGACTAGCGGGACCCGGGATACGCAGTATTTT.

V gene TRBV11-1 combines with J gene TRBJ1-2; TRBD1 agrees at 7 bases. V was pared by 5 bases and J by 4 bases, with 10 bases of the junction left unmatched. This CDR3 spans 15 amino acids. CDR1 and CDR2 (germline): SGHAT, FQDESV (reference sequence). This CDR3 reads CASSHPPGGIYGYTF. The CDR3 DNA reads as TGTGCCAGCAGCCATCCCCCAGGGGGAATCTATGGCTACACCTTC.

With regard to this clone: One end of the junction does not line up with germline, which may come from a read error. The chain combines TRBV28 with TRBJ2-5; 8 nucleotides line up with TRBD1. The germline V gene encodes CDR1 MDHEN and CDR2 SYDVKM. CDR3 length equals 16 residues. The CDR3 spells CASSLPPGGAQKTQYF. CDR3 nucleotides: TGTGCCAGCAGTTTACCCCCAGGGGGCGCCCAAAAGACCCAGTACTTC.

This chain uses TRBV30 with TRBJ1-5; D uncertain. V was clipped by 1 base and J by 6 bases, with 10 bases between them. The germline V gene has CDR1 GTSNPN and CDR2 SVGIG (reference sequence). The CDR3 has 13 amino acids. The CDR3 loop is CAWSETGGQPQHF. The CDR3 nucleotides are TGTGCCTGGAGTGAGACGGGTGGTCAGCCCCAGCATTTT.

The rearrangement joins TRBV4-2 to TRBJ1-2; D perhaps matches TRBD1 (6 bases). V gave up 4 bases and J gave up 5 bases, with 23 bases separating them. The CDR3 consists of 17 residues. Germline CDR1 is LGHNA and CDR2 is YNFKEQ. The CDR3 is CASSLGASGTTSYGYTF. In DNA, the CDR3 is TGTGCCAGCAGCCTAGGAGCCTCCGGGACAACCTCTTATGGCTACACCTTC.

The genes are TRBV15 and TRBJ1-3; maybe TRBD1 (6 bases). Trimming shortened V by 3 bases and J by 4 bases, and 13 bases separated the two germline ends. The CDR3 is 15 residues long. The germline gives CDR1 LNHNV, CDR2 YYDKDF (reference sequence). CDR3 DNA sequence: TGTGCCACCAGCAGGACCAAGGGGGACGGAAACACCATATATTTT. Its translation: CATSRTKGDGNTIYF.

The V and J genes are TRBV29-1 and TRBJ2-5, with TRBD2 as a possible D gene (6 bases). This CDR3 is 12 amino acids long. Germline V gives CDR1 SQVTM, CDR2 ANQGSEA. Trimming removed 6 bases at V and 5 bases at J, with 13 bases between. The DNA of the CDR3 is TGCAGCGTCAGGATGGGACTGGAGACCCAGTACTTC. Protein product: CSVRMGLETQYF.

This clone was seen a handful of times. CDR3 sequence (DNA): TGTGCCGGTCCGCTAGGGCAGTACTTC. As protein: CAGPLGQYF. The rearrangement links TRBV27 to TRBJ2-7, with D unresolved. CDR3 size: 9 residues. V lost 11 bases and J lost 9, with 11 bases in between. Germline CDR1 is MNHEY and CDR2 is SMNVEV (reference sequence).

The J gene is TRBJ1-2, the V gene TRBV27, with D unresolved. Germline assignment: CDR1 MNHEY and CDR2 SMNVEV (reference sequence). V shed 5 bases and J shed 5 bases, with 30 bases lying between them. CDR3 length: 19 residues. This CDR3 reads CASSQPSLDATGKLYGYTF. The CDR3 bases are TGTGCCAGCAGTCAGCCTTCCTTGGACGCAACGGGGAAATTATATGGCTACACCTTC.

The chain joins TRBV28 to TRBJ1-3, with TRBD1 matching over 7 bases. Germline loops: CDR1 MDHEN, CDR2 SYDVKM. V lost 4 bases and J lost 0; bases outside the gene matches: 9. There are 17 residues in the CDR3. The DNA for the CDR3 is TGTGCCAGCAGTTCGACCCCAGGGGACAGCTCTGGAAACACCATATATTTT. It translates to CASSSTPGDSSGNTIYF.

V gene TRBV4-2 combines with J gene TRBJ2-1; 8 positions agree with TRBD1. V shed 1 base, J shed 7 bases, and the junction held 9 bases outside the gene matches. Per the germline V gene, CDR1 is LGHNA and CDR2 is YNFKEQ. This CDR3 contains 16 residues. This chain's CDR3 is CASSQGGQGARNEQFF. The CDR3 DNA reads as TGTGCCAGCAGCCAAGGGGGGCAGGGGGCGCGGAATGAGCAGTTCTTC.

V gene TRBV7-9 combines with J gene TRBJ1-1; D perhaps matches TRBD1 (5 bases). There are 15 residues in the CDR3. Germline assignment: CDR1 SEHNR and CDR2 FQNEAQ (reference sequence). Trimming cost V 1 base and J 1 base, with 10 bases left between them. The CDR3: CASSLVGVKNTEAFF. CDR3 in DNA: TGTGCCAGCAGCTTAGTAGGGGTGAAGAACACTGAAGCTTTCTTT.

This clone was recorded only once. V and J are TRBV7-8 and TRBJ1-4; D is possibly TRBD1 (5 bases). The CDR3 has 19 residues. The V end was cut by 1 base, the J end by 0 bases, with 18 bases between. From germline, CDR1 is SGHVS and CDR2 FQNEAQ. CDR3 nucleotides: TGTGCCAGCAGCTTAGACGCCTCGGCGGGACCTGCAACTAATGAAAAACTGTTTTTT. Translation: CASSLDASAGPATNEKLFF.

A note on this clone: Other DNA sequences in the same sample also yield this CDR3. The chain links TRBV30 to TRBJ2-7, with 7 bases lining up with TRBD2. Trimming removed 5 bases from V and 2 bases from J; junction bases left unmatched: 3. The CDR3 has 12 amino acids. Germline V lookup: CDR1 GTSNPN, CDR2 SVGIG (reference sequence). Here the CDR3 reads CAWGTNPYEQYF. The CDR3 nucleotides are TGTGCCTGGGGGACTAACCCCTACGAGCAGTACTTC.

This sequence joins TRBV21-1 and TRBJ2-2; TRBD2, as called in the table, went unchecked against the DNA. TRBV21-1 is a pseudogene. The CDR3 runs to 13 residues. The CDR3 reads CASGGRNTGELFF. CDR3 nucleotides: TGTGCCAGCGGTGGGAGGAACACCGGGGAGCTGTTTTTT.